These 22 T cell receptor beta chains were sequenced from one sample in a study of T cell responses to AZD1222 COVID-19 vaccine. The table came from immunoSEQ multiplex PCR; TCRdb's copy has only in-frame clones and leaves some out. The sample lists about 110,000 clones, 70% to 90% occurring once. The starting material was peripheral blood, obtained 28 days after the second AZD1222 dose. These receptor sequences come from an adult who received the AZD1222 COVID-19 vaccine.

The chain joins TRBV7-2 to TRBJ2-1; TRBD1 matches at 9 bases. The germline V gene encodes CDR1 SGHTA and CDR2 FQGNSA. This CDR3 spans 15 amino acids. After removal of 5 bases from V and 8 bases from J, the junction contained 10 bases not matched to a gene. CDR3 coding DNA: TGTGCCAGCAGCACGGACAGGGGAAATAATTATGAGCAGTTCTTC. Translation: CASSTDRGNNYEQFF.

The chain is built from TRBV19 and TRBJ1-5, with a tentative D call TRBD1 (6 bases). The CDR3 runs to 14 residues. Trimming left V 2 bases short and J 6 bases short, with 11 bases between. CDR1 is LNHDA, CDR2 SQIVND, per germline (reference sequence). The CDR3 loop is CASSIQGGGQPQHF. In nucleotides, the CDR3 is TGTGCCAGTAGTATACAGGGAGGGGGTCAGCCCCAGCATTTT.

The V gene is TRBV29-1, the J gene TRBJ2-2; 7 bases are shared with TRBD2. V gave up 8 bases and J gave up 5 bases; unmatched junction bases: 14. The CDR3 spans 15 residues. Germline V gives CDR1 SQVTM, CDR2 ANQGSEA. This CDR3 reads CSTNSPGGRTGELFF. In DNA, the CDR3 is TGCAGCACGAACTCCCCGGGAGGACGGACCGGGGAGCTGTTTTTT.

CDR3 sequence: CASSNRTPEDTGELFF. As DNA, the CDR3 is TGTGCCAGCAGCAACCGGACTCCGGAGGACACCGGGGAGCTGTTTTTT. The rearrangement links TRBV21-1 to TRBJ2-2; TRBD2 reflects the table's D call only, with no check against the DNA. TRBV21-1 is labeled a pseudogene. This CDR3 region has 16 residues.

The chain recombines TRBV10-1 with TRBJ1-1, with TRBD1 identical over 9 bases. CDR3 length: 13 residues. The germline V gene has CDR1 WNHNN and CDR2 SYGVQD (reference sequence). The ends lost 6 bases at V and 6 bases at J; junction bases unmatched: 5. CDR3 protein: CASSPDRGPEAFF. In DNA form, the CDR3 reads TGCGCCAGCAGCCCGGACAGGGGCCCTGAAGCTTTCTTT.

The table lists this clone with a few counts. The chain carries TRBV6-2 or TRBV6-3 and TRBJ2-1; 9 nucleotides align to TRBD2. The ends lost 1 base at V and 10 bases at J; junction bases unmatched: 8. CDR1 is MNHEY, CDR2 SVGEGT, per germline. This CDR3 comprises 15 residues. The CDR3: CASSYFRGGALEQFF. In DNA, the CDR3 is TGTGCCAGCAGTTACTTCCGCGGGGGGGCGCTCGAGCAGTTCTTC.

This clone was seen only once. The V gene is TRBV9, the J gene TRBJ2-1; 9 bases map to TRBD1. The V gene end was trimmed by 3 bases and the J gene end by 3 bases; junction bases not matched to a gene: 4. This CDR3 comprises 15 residues. Germline V gives CDR1 SGDLS, CDR2 YYNGEE. The chain's CDR3 is CASSATGQGYNEQFF. The DNA for the CDR3 is TGTGCCAGCAGCGCCACGGGACAGGGCTACAATGAGCAGTTCTTC. Filled out from reference TRBV9 and TRBJ2-1, the complete variable domain reads DSGVTQTPKHLITATGQRVTLRCSPRSGDLSVYWYQQSLDQGLQFLIQYYNGEERAKGNILERFSAQQFPDLHSELNLSSLELGDSALYFCASSATGQGYNEQFFGPGTRLTVL.

The rearrangement uses TRBV27 and TRBJ1-2; D is perhaps TRBD1 (5 bases). This CDR3 comprises 14 residues. Germline CDR1 MNHEY, CDR2 SMNVEV (reference sequence). V shed 6 bases and J shed 8 bases, with 19 bases lying between them. The CDR3 nucleotides read TGTGCCAGCAGGGAATTGGCAGGGCAAGGAGGCTACACCTTC. It specifies CASRELAGQGGYTF.

This clone was detected only once. The J gene is TRBJ1-4, the V gene TRBV11-2; possible D gene TRBD1, 6 bases. V was cut by 5 bases and J by 3 bases, with 16 bases left in between. The germline V gene encodes CDR1 SGHAT and CDR2 FQNNGV. The CDR3 is 16 residues long. The CDR3 bases are TGTGCCAGCAGCCCCCCAGGGAGGGGGTCTAATGAAAAACTGTTTTTT. Translation: CASSPPGRGSNEKLFF. Based on the CDR3 plus reference TRBV11-2 and TRBJ1-4, the full variable domain is EAGVAQSPRYKIIEKRQSVAFWCNPISGHATLYWYQQILGQGPKLLIQFQNNGVVDDSQLPKDRFSAERLKGVDSTLKIQPAKLEDSAVYLCASSPPGRGSNEKLFFGSGTQLSVL.

Here the CDR3 DNA reads TGTGCCACCAAGGGACACAGGGGAGTAGATTCACCCCTCCACTTT. It translates to CATKGHRGVDSPLHF. This rearrangement joins TRBV27 to TRBJ1-6; 7 positions agree with TRBD1. V lost 10 bases to trimming and J lost 8 bases; unmatched junction nucleotides: 14. CDR1 MNHEY and CDR2 SMNVEV come from the germline V gene (reference sequence). The CDR3 is 15 amino acids.

This chain uses TRBV4-2 with TRBJ1-6, with a tentative D call TRBD1 (6 bases). The CDR3 totals 14 residues. Germline V lookup: CDR1 LGHNA, CDR2 YNFKEQ. V gave up 0 bases and J gave up 9 bases, with 9 bases separating them. The CDR3 coding sequence is TGTGCCAGCAGCCAAGATTACAGGGTTTCACCCCTCCACTTT. This translates into CASSQDYRVSPLHF.

The chain carries TRBV27 and TRBJ2-6, with D uncertain. V was clipped by 4 bases and J by 0 bases, with 10 bases between them. CDR3 length: 16 residues. Germline CDR1 and CDR2: MNHEY and SMNVEV (reference sequence). The CDR3 DNA is TGTGCCAGCAGTTCACCCGCGAGCTCTGGGGCCAACGTCCTGACTTTC. Translation gives CASSSPASSGANVLTF.

Here the CDR3 reads CASSLSREWMNTEAFF. The CDR3 region has the DNA TGCGCCAGCAGCTTGAGTCGGGAATGGATGAACACTGAAGCTTTCTTT. The J gene is TRBJ1-1, the V gene TRBV5-1; D is undetermined. V gave up 1 base and J gave up 0 bases, with 13 bases separating them. The CDR3 extends over 16 amino acids. Germline-derived CDR1 and CDR2 are SGHRS and YFSETQ.

V and J are TRBV7-2 and TRBJ2-7, with 9 bases that match TRBD1. Germline V CDR1 and CDR2: SGHTA, FQGNSA. This CDR3 has 14 residues. With V trimmed by 4 bases and J by 3 bases, 4 bases remained unmatched. This chain's CDR3 is CASSWGQGSYEQYF. CDR3 DNA: TGTGCCAGCAGCTGGGGACAGGGAAGCTACGAGCAGTACTTC.

This clone was seen a handful of times. CDR3 loop: CASSEWGNYGYTF. The CDR3 DNA reads TGTGCCAGCAGTGAGTGGGGTAACTATGGCTACACCTTC. This rearrangement joins TRBV6-1 to TRBJ1-2; D not certain. V shed 3 bases and J shed 1 base, with 6 bases lying between them. Germline-derived CDR1 and CDR2 are MNHNS and SASEGT. The CDR3 contains 13 residues.

This chain connects TRBV5-1 to TRBJ1-4; no definite D call. Trimming pared 4 bases from V and 3 bases from J, leaving 7 bases between. CDR1 and CDR2 (germline): SGHRS, YFSETQ. The CDR3 runs to 13 residues. The CDR3 protein is CASSRTANEKLFF. Written as DNA, the CDR3 is TGCGCCAGCAGCCGTACCGCTAATGAAAAACTGTTTTTT.

This chain joins TRBV5-1 and TRBJ1-4; D remains ambiguous. CDR3 length: 13 amino acids. The V end was cut by 6 bases, the J end by 8 bases, with 14 bases between. CDR1 SGHRS and CDR2 YFSETQ come from the germline V gene. The CDR3 bases are TGCGCCAGCACCTCCGAAACGTGGGAAAAACTGTTTTTT. Amino acids: CASTSETWEKLFF.

V gene TRBV27 combines with J gene TRBJ2-5; TRBD1 or TRBD2 may be the D gene (5 bases each). The CDR3 has 16 residues. V was cut by 3 bases and J by 5 bases, with 19 bases left in between. From germline, CDR1 is MNHEY and CDR2 SMNVEV (reference sequence). CDR3 loop: CASSFMSSGGAETQYF. The CDR3 DNA reads TGTGCCAGCAGTTTCATGTCATCTGGGGGAGCGGAGACCCAGTACTTC.

This sequence joins TRBV11-2 and TRBJ2-3; the D is unclear. Germline CDR1 reads SGHAT; CDR2 reads FQNNGV. The ends were cut back, 2 bases at V and 0 bases at J, with 12 bases in the middle. CDR3 length equals 16 residues. Here the CDR3 DNA reads TGTGCCAGCAGCTTACTCTGGGCCCCTAGCACAGATACGCAGTATTTT. Protein: CASSLLWAPSTDTQYF. The whole variable domain, remainder taken from reference TRBV11-2 and TRBJ2-3, is EAGVAQSPRYKIIEKRQSVAFWCNPISGHATLYWYQQILGQGPKLLIQFQNNGVVDDSQLPKDRFSAERLKGVDSTLKIQPAKLEDSAVYLCASSLLWAPSTDTQYFGPGTRLTVL.

V and J are TRBV6-6 and TRBJ1-2; a weak D match, TRBD1 (5 bases). Germline CDR1 MNHNY, CDR2 SVGAGI (reference sequence). The CDR3 is 14 amino acids. The V gene lost 5 bases and the J gene lost 4 bases, with 14 bases spanning the gap. As DNA, the CDR3 is TGTGCCAGCAGTACCCCGGGACTCCCCTATGGCTACACCTTC. Amino acids: CASSTPGLPYGYTF.

J is TRBJ2-7 and V is TRBV29-1; D is undetermined. Per germline, CDR1 SQVTM and CDR2 ANQGSEA. The V end was cut by 5 bases, the J end by 3 bases, with 14 bases between. The CDR3 consists of 13 residues. The CDR3 region is CSVKGRGIYEQYF. The CDR3 nucleotides are TGCAGCGTTAAGGGCCGTGGGATCTACGAGCAGTACTTC.

The chain has TRBV4-1 and TRBJ2-1; D is ambiguous. Germline V gene data show CDR1 as MGHRA and CDR2 as YSYEKL. The CDR3 is made up of 13 amino acids. V was pared by 2 bases and J by 6 bases, with 8 bases between. CDR3 protein: CASSQPASNEQFF. The CDR3 DNA is TGCGCCAGCAGCCAACCCGCTAGCAATGAGCAGTTCTTC.